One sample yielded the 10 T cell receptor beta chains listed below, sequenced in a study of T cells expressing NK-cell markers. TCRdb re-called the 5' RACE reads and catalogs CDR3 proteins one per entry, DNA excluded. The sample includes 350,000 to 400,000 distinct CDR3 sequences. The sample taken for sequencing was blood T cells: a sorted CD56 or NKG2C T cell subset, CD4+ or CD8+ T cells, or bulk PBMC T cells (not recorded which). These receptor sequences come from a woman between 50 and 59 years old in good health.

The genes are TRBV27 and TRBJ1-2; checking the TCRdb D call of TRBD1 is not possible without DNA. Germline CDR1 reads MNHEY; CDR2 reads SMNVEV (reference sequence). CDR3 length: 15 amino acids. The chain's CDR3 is CASSSSLDRNYGYTF.

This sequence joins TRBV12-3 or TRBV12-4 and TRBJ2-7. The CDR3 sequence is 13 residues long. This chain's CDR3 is CASSRYDSSEQYF.

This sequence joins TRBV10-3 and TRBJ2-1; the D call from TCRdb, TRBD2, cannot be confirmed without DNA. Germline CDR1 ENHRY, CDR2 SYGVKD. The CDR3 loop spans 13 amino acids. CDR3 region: CAITEGSSGEQFF.

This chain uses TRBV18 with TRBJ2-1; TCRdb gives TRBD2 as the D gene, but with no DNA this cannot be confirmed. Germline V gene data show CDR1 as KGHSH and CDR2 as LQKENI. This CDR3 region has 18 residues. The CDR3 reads CASSPLPGLASSYNEQFF.

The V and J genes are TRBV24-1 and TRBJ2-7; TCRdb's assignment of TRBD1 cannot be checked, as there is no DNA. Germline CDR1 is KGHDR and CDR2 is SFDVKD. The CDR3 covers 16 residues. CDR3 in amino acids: CATSTLLGTGGHEQYF.

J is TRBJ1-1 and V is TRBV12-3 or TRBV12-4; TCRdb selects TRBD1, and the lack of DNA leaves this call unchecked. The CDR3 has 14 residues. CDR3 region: CASSLAPGQAEAFF.

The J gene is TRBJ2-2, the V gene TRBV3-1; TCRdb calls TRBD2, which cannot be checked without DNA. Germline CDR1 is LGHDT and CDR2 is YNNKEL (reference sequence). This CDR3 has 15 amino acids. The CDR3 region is CASSQLLAGPGELFF. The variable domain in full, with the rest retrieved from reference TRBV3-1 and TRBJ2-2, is DTAVSQTPKYLVTQMGNDKSIKCEQNLGHDTMYWYKQDSKKFLKIMFSYNNKELIINETVPNRFSPKSPDKAHLNLHINSLELGDSAVYFCASSQLLAGPGELFFGEGSRLTVL.

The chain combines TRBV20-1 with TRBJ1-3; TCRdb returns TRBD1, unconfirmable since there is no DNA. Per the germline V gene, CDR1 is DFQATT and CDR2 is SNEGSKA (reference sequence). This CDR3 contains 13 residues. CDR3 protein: CSAPGGIRNTIYF.

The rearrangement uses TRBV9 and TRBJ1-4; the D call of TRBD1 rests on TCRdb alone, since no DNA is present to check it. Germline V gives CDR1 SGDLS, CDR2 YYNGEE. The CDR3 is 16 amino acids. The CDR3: CASSARDPGRNEKLFF.

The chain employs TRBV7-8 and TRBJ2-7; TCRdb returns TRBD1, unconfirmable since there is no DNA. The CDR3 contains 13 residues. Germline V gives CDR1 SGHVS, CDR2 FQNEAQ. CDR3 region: CASSLDRAYEQYF.